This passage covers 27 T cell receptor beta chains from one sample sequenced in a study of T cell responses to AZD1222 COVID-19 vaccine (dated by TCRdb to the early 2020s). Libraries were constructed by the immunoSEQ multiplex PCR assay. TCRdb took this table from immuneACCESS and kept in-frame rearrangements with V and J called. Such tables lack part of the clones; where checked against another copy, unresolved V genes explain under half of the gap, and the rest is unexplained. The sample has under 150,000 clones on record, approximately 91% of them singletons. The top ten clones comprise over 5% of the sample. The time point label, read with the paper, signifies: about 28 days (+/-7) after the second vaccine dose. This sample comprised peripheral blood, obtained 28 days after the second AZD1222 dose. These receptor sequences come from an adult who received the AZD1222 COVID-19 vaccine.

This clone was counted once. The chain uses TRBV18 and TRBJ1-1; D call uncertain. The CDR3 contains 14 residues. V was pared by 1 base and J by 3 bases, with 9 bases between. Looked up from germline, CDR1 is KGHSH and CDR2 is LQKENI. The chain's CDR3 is CASSPQGPYTEAFF. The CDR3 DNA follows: TGTGCCAGCTCACCACAGGGTCCCTACACTGAAGCTTTCTTT.

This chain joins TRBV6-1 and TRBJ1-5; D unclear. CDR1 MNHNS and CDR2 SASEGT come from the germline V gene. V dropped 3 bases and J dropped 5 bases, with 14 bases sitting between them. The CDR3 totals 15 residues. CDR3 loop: CASSDITTIDQPQHF. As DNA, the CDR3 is TGTGCCAGCAGTGATATAACGACGATCGATCAGCCCCAGCATTTT.

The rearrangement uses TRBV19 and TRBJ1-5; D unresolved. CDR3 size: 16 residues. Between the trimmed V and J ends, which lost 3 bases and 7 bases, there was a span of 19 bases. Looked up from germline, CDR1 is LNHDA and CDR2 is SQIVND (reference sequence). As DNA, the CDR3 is TGTGCCAGTAGTATTTTGGAAGGTGCGTATAGACAGCCCCAGCATTTT. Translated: CASSILEGAYRQPQHF.

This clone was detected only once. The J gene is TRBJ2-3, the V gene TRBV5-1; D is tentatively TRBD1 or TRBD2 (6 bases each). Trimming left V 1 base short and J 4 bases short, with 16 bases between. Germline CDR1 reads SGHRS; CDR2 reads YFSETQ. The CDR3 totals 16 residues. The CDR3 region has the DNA TGCGCCAGCAGCTTGATAAGGGGGGTGATGCCAGATACGCAGTATTTT. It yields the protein CASSLIRGVMPDTQYF.

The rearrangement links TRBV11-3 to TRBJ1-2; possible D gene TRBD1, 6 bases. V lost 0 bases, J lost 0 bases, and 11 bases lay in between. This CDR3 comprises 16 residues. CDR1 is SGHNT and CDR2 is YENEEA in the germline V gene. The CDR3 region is CASSLEGGTPNYGYTF. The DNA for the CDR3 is TGTGCCAGCAGCTTAGAAGGGGGGACCCCTAACTATGGCTACACCTTC. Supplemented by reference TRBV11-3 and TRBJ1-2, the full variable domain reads EAGVVQSPRYKIIEKKQPVAFWCNPISGHNTLYWYLQNLGQGPELLIRYENEEAVDDSQLPKDRFSAERLKGVDSTLKIQPAELGDSAVYLCASSLEGGTPNYGYTFGSGTRLTVV.

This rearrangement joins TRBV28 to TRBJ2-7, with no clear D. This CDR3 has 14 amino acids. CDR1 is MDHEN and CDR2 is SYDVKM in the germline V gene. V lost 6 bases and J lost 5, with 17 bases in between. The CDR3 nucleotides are TGTGCCAGCAGCCTTGACACCCCCCCCAACGAGCAGTACTTC. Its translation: CASSLDTPPNEQYF.

The CDR3 bases are TGTGCCAGCAGTGAAGCGCCGGCAGGCATCCCCTATGGCTACACCTTC. Translating it yields CASSEAPAGIPYGYTF. This chain connects TRBV6-1 to TRBJ1-2; D remains unclear. Germline values: CDR1 MNHNS, CDR2 SASEGT. Trimming stripped 0 bases from V and 4 bases from J, with 15 bases between. The CDR3 sequence is 16 residues long.

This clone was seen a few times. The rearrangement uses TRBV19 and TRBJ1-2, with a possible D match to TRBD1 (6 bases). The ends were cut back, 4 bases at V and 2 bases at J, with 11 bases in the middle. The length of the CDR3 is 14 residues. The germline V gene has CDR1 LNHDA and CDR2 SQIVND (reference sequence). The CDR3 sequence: CASSSRGRNYGYTF. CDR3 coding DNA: TGTGCCAGTAGTAGTAGGGGGAGAAACTATGGCTACACCTTC.

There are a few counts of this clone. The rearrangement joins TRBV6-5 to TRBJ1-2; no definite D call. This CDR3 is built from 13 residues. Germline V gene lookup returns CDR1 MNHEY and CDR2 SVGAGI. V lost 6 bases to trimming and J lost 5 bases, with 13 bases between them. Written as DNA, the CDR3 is TGTGCCAGCAGGCCCCAGACTGCTTATGGCTACACCTTC. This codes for CASRPQTAYGYTF.

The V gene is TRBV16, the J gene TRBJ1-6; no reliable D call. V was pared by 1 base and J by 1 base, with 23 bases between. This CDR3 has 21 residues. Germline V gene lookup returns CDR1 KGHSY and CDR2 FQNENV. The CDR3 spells CASSQFLIPGPPGSYNSPLHF. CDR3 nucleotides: TGTGCCAGCAGCCAATTCCTGATTCCGGGCCCTCCCGGTTCCTATAATTCACCCCTCCACTTT. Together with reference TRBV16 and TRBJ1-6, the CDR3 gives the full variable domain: GEEVAQTPKHLVRGEGQKAKLYCAPIKGHSYVFWYQQVLKNEFKFLISFQNENVFDETGMPKERFSAKCLPNSPCSLEIQATKLEDSAVYFCASSQFLIPGPPGSYNSPLHFGNGTRLTVT.

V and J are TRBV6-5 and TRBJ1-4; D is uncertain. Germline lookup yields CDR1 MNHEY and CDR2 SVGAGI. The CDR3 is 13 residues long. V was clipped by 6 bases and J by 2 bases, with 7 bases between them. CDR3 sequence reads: CASSPLTNEKLFF. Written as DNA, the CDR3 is TGTGCCAGCAGCCCGCTTACTAATGAAAAACTGTTTTTT.

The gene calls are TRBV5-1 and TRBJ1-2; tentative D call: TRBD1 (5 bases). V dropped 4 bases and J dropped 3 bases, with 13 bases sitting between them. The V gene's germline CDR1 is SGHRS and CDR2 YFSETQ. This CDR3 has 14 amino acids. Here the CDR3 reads CASSLTDTDYGYTF. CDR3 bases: TGCGCCAGCAGCCTGACAGACACAGACTATGGCTACACCTTC.

The chain's CDR3 is CAIGGYSVNQPQHF. In DNA form, the CDR3 reads TGTGCCATCGGGGGGTACTCGGTCAATCAGCCCCAGCATTTT. This rearrangement joins TRBV10-3 to TRBJ1-5; a possible D gene is TRBD1 (5 bases). The CDR3 has 14 residues. The germline gives CDR1 ENHRY, CDR2 SYGVKD. Trimming removed 8 bases from V and 3 bases from J, with 14 bases in between.

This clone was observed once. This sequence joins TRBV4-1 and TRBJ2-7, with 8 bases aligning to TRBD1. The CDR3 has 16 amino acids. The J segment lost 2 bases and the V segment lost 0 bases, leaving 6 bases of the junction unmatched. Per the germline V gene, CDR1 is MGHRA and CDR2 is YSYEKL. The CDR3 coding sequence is TGCGCCAGCAGCCAAGAATGGGACAGGTCGGCCTACGAGCAGTACTTC. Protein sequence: CASSQEWDRSAYEQYF.

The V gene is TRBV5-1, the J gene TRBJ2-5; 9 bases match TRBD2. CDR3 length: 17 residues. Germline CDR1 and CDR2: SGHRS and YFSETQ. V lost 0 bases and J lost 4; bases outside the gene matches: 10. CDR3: CASSLAVLAGVGETQYF. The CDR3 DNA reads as TGCGCCAGCAGCTTGGCCGTCTTAGCGGGGGTTGGAGAGACCCAGTACTTC.

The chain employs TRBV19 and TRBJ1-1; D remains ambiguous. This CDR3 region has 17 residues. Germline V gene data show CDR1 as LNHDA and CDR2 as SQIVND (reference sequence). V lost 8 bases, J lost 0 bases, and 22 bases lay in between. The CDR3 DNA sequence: TGTGCCAGTGGTCCTTGGCAGGCAACAAGTCTGAACACTGAAGCTTTCTTT. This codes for CASGPWQATSLNTEAFF.

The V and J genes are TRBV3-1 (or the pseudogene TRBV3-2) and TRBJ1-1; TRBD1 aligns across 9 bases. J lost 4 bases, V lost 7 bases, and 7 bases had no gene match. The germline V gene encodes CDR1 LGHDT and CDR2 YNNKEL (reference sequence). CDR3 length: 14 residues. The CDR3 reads CASTTGGVGTEAFF. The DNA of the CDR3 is TGTGCCAGCACCACAGGGGGCGTAGGCACTGAAGCTTTCTTT.

In nucleotides, the CDR3 is TGTGCCATCAGTGAGTCGTGGGCTAGCGGGCGGGATGAGCAGTTCTTC. Translating gives CAISESWASGRDEQFF. The chain uses TRBV10-3 and TRBJ2-1; TRBD2 matches at 8 bases. This CDR3 spans 16 amino acids. J was trimmed by 8 bases and V by 0 bases; bases with no gene match: 9. CDR1 is ENHRY and CDR2 is SYGVKD in the germline V gene.

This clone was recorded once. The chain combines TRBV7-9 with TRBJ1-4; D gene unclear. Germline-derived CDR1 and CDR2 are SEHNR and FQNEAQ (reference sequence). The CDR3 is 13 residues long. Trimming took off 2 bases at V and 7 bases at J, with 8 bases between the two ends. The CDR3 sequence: CASSLNSGEKLFF. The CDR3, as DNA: TGTGCCAGCAGCTTAAACAGCGGTGAAAAACTGTTTTTT.

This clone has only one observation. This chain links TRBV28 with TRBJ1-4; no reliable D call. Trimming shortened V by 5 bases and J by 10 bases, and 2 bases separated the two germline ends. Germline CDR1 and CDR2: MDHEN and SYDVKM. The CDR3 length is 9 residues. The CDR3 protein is CASSGKLFF. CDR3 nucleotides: TGTGCCAGCAGTGGAAAACTGTTTTTT. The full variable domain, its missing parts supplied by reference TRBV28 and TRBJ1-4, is DVKVTQSSRYLVKRTGEKVFLECVQDMDHENMFWYRQDPGLGLRLIYFSYDVKMKEKGDIPEGYSVSREKKERFSLILESASTNQTSMYLCASSGKLFFGSGTQLSVL.

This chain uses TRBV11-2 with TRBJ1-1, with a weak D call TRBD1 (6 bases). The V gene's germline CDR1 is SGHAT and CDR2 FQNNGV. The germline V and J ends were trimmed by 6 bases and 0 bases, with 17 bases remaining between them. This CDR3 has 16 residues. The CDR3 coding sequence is TGTGCCAGCAGAATCGACAGGACCCGAATGAACACTGAAGCTTTCTTT. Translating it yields CASRIDRTRMNTEAFF. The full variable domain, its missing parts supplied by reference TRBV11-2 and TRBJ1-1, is EAGVAQSPRYKIIEKRQSVAFWCNPISGHATLYWYQQILGQGPKLLIQFQNNGVVDDSQLPKDRFSAERLKGVDSTLKIQPAKLEDSAVYLCASRIDRTRMNTEAFFGQGTRLTVV.

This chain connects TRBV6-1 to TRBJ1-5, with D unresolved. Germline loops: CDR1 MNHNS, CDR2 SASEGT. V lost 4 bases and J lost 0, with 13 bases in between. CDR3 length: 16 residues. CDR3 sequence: CASSGARTDSNQPQHF. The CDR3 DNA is TGTGCCAGCAGTGGGGCCCGGACGGATAGCAATCAGCCCCAGCATTTT.

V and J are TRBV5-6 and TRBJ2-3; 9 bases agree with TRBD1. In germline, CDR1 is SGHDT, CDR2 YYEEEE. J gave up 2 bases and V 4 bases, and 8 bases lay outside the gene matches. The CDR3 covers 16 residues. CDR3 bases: TGTGCCAGCAGCGTGCCCGGACAGGGGATCACAGATACGCAGTATTTT. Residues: CASSVPGQGITDTQYF. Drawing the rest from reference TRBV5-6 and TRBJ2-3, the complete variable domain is DAGVTQSPTHLIKTRGQQVTLRCSPKSGHDTVSWYQQALGQGPQFIFQYYEEEERQRGNFPDRFSGHQFPNYSSELNVNALLLGDSALYLCASSVPGQGITDTQYFGPGTRLTVL.

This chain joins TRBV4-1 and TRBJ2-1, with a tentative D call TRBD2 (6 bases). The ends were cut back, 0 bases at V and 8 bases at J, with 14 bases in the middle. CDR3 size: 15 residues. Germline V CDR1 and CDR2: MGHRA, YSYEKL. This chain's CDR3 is CASSQDRDPGDEQFF. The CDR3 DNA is TGCGCCAGCAGCCAAGATCGGGACCCGGGGGATGAGCAGTTCTTC.

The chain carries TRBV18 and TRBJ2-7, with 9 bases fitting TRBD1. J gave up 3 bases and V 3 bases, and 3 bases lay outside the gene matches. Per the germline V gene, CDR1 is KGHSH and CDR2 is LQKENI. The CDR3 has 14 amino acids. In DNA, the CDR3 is TGTGCCAGCTCACCCGGACAGGGGATCTACGAGCAGTACTTC. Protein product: CASSPGQGIYEQYF.

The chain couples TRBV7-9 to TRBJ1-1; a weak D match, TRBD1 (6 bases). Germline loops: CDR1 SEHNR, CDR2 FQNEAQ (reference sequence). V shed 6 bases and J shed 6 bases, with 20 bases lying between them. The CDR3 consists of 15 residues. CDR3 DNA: TGTGCCAGCAGTCCCATGGGGGGCGCGGGTTCTGAAGCTTTCTTT. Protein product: CASSPMGGAGSEAFF.

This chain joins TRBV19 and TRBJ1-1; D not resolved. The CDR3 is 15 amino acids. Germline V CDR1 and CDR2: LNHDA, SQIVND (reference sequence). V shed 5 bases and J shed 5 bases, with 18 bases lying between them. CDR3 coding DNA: TGTGCCAGTAGTCCCCCCGAGCAGGCGGAGACTGAAGCTTTCTTT. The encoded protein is CASSPPEQAETEAFF.